This record covers a single T cell receptor gamma chain. In this sample, this clone turned up a few times. No antigen is known for it. A far larger clone is one base from this, pointing to a likely read error. Sequencer: Illumina MiSeq. Via CATT, TCRdb reprocessed the public reads, and rows with identical DNA were then joined. The sample has roughly 540 gamma-chain clones on record, 2.9% of them singletons. The biggest ten clones account for approximately 41% of the sample. This specimen comes from a study of gamma-delta chains in newborns, infants, children (dated by TCRdb to the late 2010s). Background for the entire study: According to the title of the study, polyclonal expansion of innate gammadelta T cells immediately after birth is driven by microbial exposure. How innate gammadelta T cell populations in human newborns were shaped by microbial exposure immediately after birth was investigated in the study.

The sequenced material came from blood. This sequence was found in a child who was a newborn, infant or young child, either healthy, febrile or measles-vaccinated (not recorded which).

The CDR3 sequence is CALWEVPGDYKKLF. The sequenced DNA: TGTGCCTTGTGGGAGGTGCCGGGGGATTATAAGAAACTCTTT. The chain couples TRGV9 to TRGJ1 or TRGJ2. From cysteine to phenylalanine, the CDR3 is 14 amino acids long. Only the CDR3 region is kept as DNA, spanning 42 bases read in frame from base 1. From the germline V gene (reference sequence), CDR1 is GITISATS and CDR2 is ISYDGTV. V is trimmed back by 0 bases and J by 5 bases, and the junction contains 7 bases that no gene match accounts for.